The 2 T cell receptor beta chains in this list originate from one sample, sequenced in a study of blood T cell repertoires in COVID-19. The assay was immunoSEQ multiplex PCR, and TCRdb's table has in-frame clones only and misses some. The sample holds around 60,000 clones; approximately 80% are singletons and the top ten take approximately 20%. Material: peripheral blood. The receptors shown here come from a man aged 30 to 45 with COVID-19, enrolled during active disease.

The V and J genes are TRBV27 and TRBJ2-2; 8 bases map to TRBD1. The CDR3 sequence is 16 residues long. V lost 4 bases and J lost 6; bases outside the gene matches: 10. Germline CDR1 is MNHEY and CDR2 is SMNVEV (reference sequence). The CDR3 sequence is CASSSGQGRSSGELFF. DNA for the CDR3: TGTGCCAGCAGTTCAGGACAGGGAAGATCTTCCGGGGAGCTGTTTTTT.

This sequence joins TRBV13 and TRBJ2-1, with 7 bases identical to TRBD1. There are 16 residues in the CDR3. With V trimmed by 2 bases and J by 3 bases, 7 bases remained unmatched. CDR1 is PRHDT, CDR2 FYEKMQ, per germline (reference sequence). The CDR3 here is CASSLKGAGFYNEQFF. The CDR3 DNA sequence: TGTGCCAGCAGCTTAAAGGGGGCAGGCTTCTACAATGAGCAGTTCTTC.